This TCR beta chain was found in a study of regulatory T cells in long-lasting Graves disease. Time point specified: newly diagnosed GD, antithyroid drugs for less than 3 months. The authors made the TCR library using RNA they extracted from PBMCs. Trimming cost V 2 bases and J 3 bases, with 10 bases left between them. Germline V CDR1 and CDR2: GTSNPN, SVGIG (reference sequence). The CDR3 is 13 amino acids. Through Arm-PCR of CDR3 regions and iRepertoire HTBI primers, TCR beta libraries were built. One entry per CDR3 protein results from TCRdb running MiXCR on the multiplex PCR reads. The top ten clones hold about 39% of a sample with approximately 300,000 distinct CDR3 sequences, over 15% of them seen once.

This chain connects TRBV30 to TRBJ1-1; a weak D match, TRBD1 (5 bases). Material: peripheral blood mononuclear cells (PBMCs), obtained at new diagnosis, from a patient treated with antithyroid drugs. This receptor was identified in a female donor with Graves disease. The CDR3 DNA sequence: TGTGCCTGGAGTTGGGGGGAGGACACTGAAGCTTTCTTT. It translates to CAWSWGEDTEAFF.